This paragraph covers one T cell receptor (beta chain) sequence. Its antigen remains unknown. This specimen belongs to a study of T cell responses to AZD1222 COVID-19 vaccine. Points from the study as a whole: Nearly half of spike-specific TCRs reportedly target variant regions that are unmutated in the B.1.351 and B.1.1.7 variants. Donors in the cohort were predominantly white British and more often female, and clonal diversity was possibly underestimated.

This CDR3 spans 14 amino acids. Deletions cut 3 bases from V and 2 bases from J, with 10 bases between. From germline, CDR1 is SEHNR and CDR2 FQNEAQ (reference sequence). The assay was immunoSEQ multiplex PCR, and TCRdb's table has in-frame clones only and misses some. The table shows roughly 120,000 clones, with 70% to 90% occurring only once. The chain carries TRBV7-9 and TRBJ2-5; tentative D call: TRBD1 (6 bases). This sample comprised peripheral blood, obtained 28 days after the second AZD1222 dose. The clonotype was recovered from an adult who received the AZD1222 COVID-19 vaccine. This CDR3 is CASSLRRGQETQYF. CDR3 nucleotide sequence: TGTGCCAGCAGCTTGAGAAGGGGGCAAGAGACCCAGTACTTC. Combining the CDR3 with reference TRBV7-9 and TRBJ2-5 gives the whole variable domain DTGVSQNPRHKITKRGQNVTFRCDPISEHNRLYWYRQTLGQGPEFLTYFQNEAQLEKSRLLSDRFSAERPKGSFSTLEIQRTEQGDSAMYLCASSLRRGQETQYFGPGTRLLVL.